These T cell receptor beta chains were read from a single sample in a study of glioma-infiltrating T cells. TCRdb re-analysed the multiplex PCR reads in MiXCR, keeping a single row per CDR3 protein. The table shows 150,000 to 200,000 distinct CDR3 sequences, with about 47% occurring only once. The sequenced material came from glioma tissue, nonneoplastic brain tissue, or PBMCs (not recorded which). Receptors originate from a human donor with low-grade glioma or glioblastoma, undergoing nonglioma brain surgery, or in good health (not recorded which). Each CDR3 is given with its conserved first and last residue. The D gene is left open where the match is weak. The size field is filled for only some rows; it gives once, few, many or a size class.

J: TRBJ2-7
V: TRBV28
D: .
size: many
DNA: TGTGCCAGCAGTTTGATGCGGGGCGAGCAGTACTTC
CDR3: CASSLMRGEQYF

J: TRBJ1-1
V: TRBV6-2/TRBV6-3
D: .
size: .
DNA: TGTGCCAGCAGTGTTCAGTCCATGGGGACTGAAGCTTTGTTT
CDR3: CASSVQSMGTEALF

J: TRBJ2-2
V: TRBV3-1
D: .
size: .
DNA: TGTACCAGCAGCCAAGATTATTCTATCGTCCCCGTAGGACACAACACCGGGGAGCTGTTTTTT
CDR3: CTSSQDYSIVPVGHNTGELFF

J: TRBJ1-4
V: TRBV12-3/TRBV12-4
D: .
size: many
DNA: TGTGCCAGCAGTTTTCTGGGGGGGAAAGAAAAACTGTTTTTT
CDR3: CASSFLGGKEKLFF

J: TRBJ2-6
V: TRBV14
D: TRBD1
size: .
DNA: TGTGCCAGCAGCCGTACCGGGACAGGGGCGGCTGGGGCCAACGTCCTGACTTTC
CDR3: CASSRTGTGAAGANVLTF

J: TRBJ2-1
V: TRBV11-2
D: TRBD2
size: .
DNA: TGTGCCAGCAGAGGGACTAGCGGGAGGGAGCAGTTCTTC
CDR3: CASRGTSGREQFF

J: TRBJ2-1
V: TRBV24-1
D: TRBD1
size: many
DNA: TGTGCCACCAGTGCCCCAGGGGGCCGGAATGAGCAGTTCTTC
CDR3: CATSAPGGRNEQFF

J: TRBJ2-1
V: TRBV20-1
D: TRBD2
size: many
DNA: TGCAGTGCTAGAGGGGGACTAGCGGGCAATGAGCAGTTCTTC
CDR3: CSARGGLAGNEQFF

J: TRBJ2-1
V: TRBV4-1
D: TRBD2
size: many
DNA: TGCGCCAGCAGCCAAATCCCGGGACTAACGCGGGGTTACAATGAGCAGTTCTTC
CDR3: CASSQIPGLTRGYNEQFF

J: TRBJ2-2
V: TRBV28
D: .
size: many
DNA: TGTGCCAGCAGTTTTCCGAGGGGCGGGACCGGGGAGCTGTTTTTT
CDR3: CASSFPRGGTGELFF

J: TRBJ2-7
V: TRBV28
D: .
size: many
DNA: TGTGCCAGCAGGCCCGGGACAACAAAAAACCACGAGCAGTACTTC
CDR3: CASRPGTTKNHEQYF

J: TRBJ2-5
V: TRBV7-2
D: .
size: .
DNA: TGTGCCAGCAGCTTGGGGGGACTGCGCAACCAAGAGACCCAGTACTTC
CDR3: CASSLGGLRNQETQYF

J: TRBJ2-5
V: TRBV20-1
D: TRBD2
size: many
DNA: TGCAGTGCCCGCGGGGCGGGAGGAGAAGAGACCCAGTACTTC
CDR3: CSARGAGGEETQYF

J: TRBJ2-7
V: TRBV7-9
D: .
size: few
DNA: TGTGCCAGCAGCTTAGTCGGGTACGAGCAGTACTTC
CDR3: CASSLVGYEQYF

J: TRBJ2-7
V: TRBV20-1
D: TRBD1
size: .
DNA: TGCAGTGCTAAGATCCGGGACAGGGGGCTAGCCGGTCTCCACGGGCACTACTTC
CDR3: CSAKIRDRGLAGLHGHYF

J: TRBJ1-5
V: TRBV28
D: TRBD1
size: .
DNA: TGTGCCAGCAGCGGAGGGACAGTGCGAAGCAATCAGCCCAAGCATTTT
CDR3: CASSGGTVRSNQPKHF

J: TRBJ1-1
V: TRBV27
D: .
size: .
DNA: TGTGCCAGAAGCCCTCGGACCGCCGCTATCGGAGCTTTCTTT
CDR3: CARSPRTAAIGAFF

J: TRBJ2-5
V: TRBV28
D: .
size: many
DNA: TGTGCCAGCAGCTCCTCCGGGACGGATGAGACCCAGTACTTC
CDR3: CASSSSGTDETQYF

J: TRBJ1-2
V: TRBV19
D: TRBD1
size: .
DNA: TGTGCCATTGGGGACAGCCGTAGGGGCTACACCTTC
CDR3: CAIGDSRRGYTF

J: TRBJ2-2
V: TRBV2
D: .
size: few
DNA: TGTGCCAGCAGTGATGTTGGGAGGAACACCGGGGAGCTGTTTTTT
CDR3: CASSDVGRNTGELFF

J: TRBJ2-1
V: TRBV4-2
D: .
size: once
DNA: TGTGCCAGCAGCAAGGCCTTAATACCCGGGACACTAGACAATGAGCAGTTCTTC
CDR3: CASSKALIPGTLDNEQFF

J: TRBJ2-1
V: TRBV19
D: .
size: once
DNA: TGTGTTAGTAGTCCTTATAGCGTCGCATCCTACAATGAGCAGTTCTTC
CDR3: CVSSPYSVASYNEQFF

J: TRBJ2-1
V: TRBV3-1
D: .
size: .
DNA: TGTGCCAGCAGCCAAAAGGGGGTCTACTGCTACAATGAGCAGTTCTTC
CDR3: CASSQKGVYCYNEQFF

J: TRBJ2-7
V: TRBV2
D: TRBD1
size: .
DNA: TGTGCCAGCACCTCCCCCTGGGACAGTACCTACGAGCAGTACTTC
CDR3: CASTSPWDSTYEQYF

J: TRBJ2-7
V: TRBV19
D: .
size: few
DNA: TGTGCCAGTAGTAGAGGGGCCTCCTACGAGCAGTACTTC
CDR3: CASSRGASYEQYF

J: TRBJ2-1
V: TRBV2
D: TRBD2
size: once
DNA: TGTGCCACAGGTACTAGCGTGAGAGCCAGAGTTGATGAGCAGTTCTTC
CDR3: CATGTSVRARVDEQFF

J: TRBJ2-7
V: TRBV5-6
D: .
size: few
DNA: TGTGCCAGCAGTTCCGACGGCTACGAGCAGTACTTC
CDR3: CASSSDGYEQYF

J: TRBJ2-1
V: TRBV18
D: TRBD2
size: .
DNA: TGTGCCAGCTCACCATTGCTAGCGGGCTCCTACGATGAGCAGTTCTTC
CDR3: CASSPLLAGSYDEQFF

J: TRBJ2-1
V: TRBV3-1
D: TRBD2
size: .
DNA: TGTGCCAGCAGCCCCGGGCTAGCGGGAGGAGACTCCTACAATGAGCAGTTCTTC
CDR3: CASSPGLAGGDSYNEQFF

J: TRBJ2-1
V: TRBV18
D: .
size: few
DNA: TGTGCCAGCTCACCACCGTCAGGGACCTTGAATGAGCAGTTCTTC
CDR3: CASSPPSGTLNEQFF

J: TRBJ1-1
V: TRBV10-3
D: .
size: .
DNA: TGTGCCATCAGTCCACAAAGTACGATAATGAACACTGAAGCTTTCTTT
CDR3: CAISPQSTIMNTEAFF

J: TRBJ1-1
V: TRBV2
D: .
size: .
DNA: TGTGCCAGCCGGGGACTCAAGGGAAGGACTGAAGCTTTCTTT
CDR3: CASRGLKGRTEAFF

J: TRBJ2-7
V: TRBV27
D: TRBD1
size: many
DNA: TGTGCCAGCAGTTCGGGACAGGGGGGCTACTACGAGCAGTACTTC
CDR3: CASSSGQGGYYEQYF

J: TRBJ2-7
V: TRBV11-1
D: .
size: .
DNA: TGTGCCAGCCAACGGACTATTACCCCTTTGGTTGGCGAGCAGTACTTC
CDR3: CASQRTITPLVGEQYF

J: TRBJ2-1
V: TRBV30
D: .
size: .
DNA: TGTGCCTGGAGTTCCCCGATCTACAATGAGCAGTTCTTC
CDR3: CAWSSPIYNEQFF

J: TRBJ2-7
V: TRBV28
D: .
size: .
DNA: TGTGCCAGCAGTGGATACGAGCATTATTTC
CDR3: CASSGYEHYF

J: TRBJ1-2
V: TRBV2
D: TRBD1
size: few
DNA: TGTGCCAGCGCGGGACAGGGCTATGGCTACACCTTC
CDR3: CASAGQGYGYTF

J: TRBJ2-3
V: TRBV3-1
D: TRBD2
size: few
DNA: TGTGCCAGCAGCCAAGAGGGACTAGTCTCTGGATATACGCAGTATTTT
CDR3: CASSQEGLVSGYTQYF

J: TRBJ2-7
V: TRBV2
D: TRBD2
size: few
DNA: TGTGCCAGCCACGAACTAGCGGGACCTCCCTACGAGCAGTACTTC
CDR3: CASHELAGPPYEQYF

J: TRBJ2-7
V: TRBV27
D: .
size: .
DNA: TGTGTTAGCAGTCCCCGTACAGGTGCAGGGAACGAGCAGTACTTC
CDR3: CVSSPRTGAGNEQYF

J: TRBJ2-1
V: TRBV28
D: TRBD2
size: many
DNA: TGTGCCAGCAGTCTCCCCCCTAGCGGAACCTACAATGAGCAGTTCTTC
CDR3: CASSLPPSGTYNEQFF

J: TRBJ2-5
V: TRBV19
D: TRBD1
size: many
DNA: TGTGCCAGTAGTATCGAACAGGGGGCTCGGGAGACCCAGTACTTC
CDR3: CASSIEQGARETQYF